This record covers a single T cell receptor (beta chain). The treatment here: preoperative locoregional IRX-2 cytokine immunotherapy. Samples came from a phase Ib trial of preoperative locoregional IRX-2 cytokine immunotherapy. The sample belongs to a study of preoperative IRX-2 immunotherapy in early breast cancer. Sequencing was performed with immunoSEQ multiplex PCR; in TCRdb, only in-frame clones are kept and a portion is missing. The sample has around 13,000 clones; roughly 93% are singletons. The CDR3 contains 14 residues. The V gene lost 5 bases and the J gene lost 6 bases, with 11 bases spanning the gap. CDR1 and CDR2 from the germline V gene are MDHEN and SYDVKM.

Collection of the sample occurred from a patient treated with IRX-2 immunotherapy. This sequence was found in a human donor with breast cancer. The J gene is TRBJ2-6, the V gene TRBV28; D might be TRBD1 (6 bases). This CDR3 reads CASSREGVANVLTF. The CDR3 DNA is TGTGCCAGCAGTCGCGAGGGGGTGGCCAACGTCCTGACTTTC.